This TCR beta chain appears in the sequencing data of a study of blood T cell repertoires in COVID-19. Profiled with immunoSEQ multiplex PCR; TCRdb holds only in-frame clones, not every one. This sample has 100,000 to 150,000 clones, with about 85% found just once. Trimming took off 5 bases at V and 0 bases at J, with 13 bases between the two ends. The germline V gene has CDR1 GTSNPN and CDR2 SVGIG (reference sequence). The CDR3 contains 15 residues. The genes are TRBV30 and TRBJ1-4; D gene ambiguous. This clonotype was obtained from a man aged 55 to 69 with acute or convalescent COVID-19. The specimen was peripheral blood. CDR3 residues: CAWGEAGATNEKLFF. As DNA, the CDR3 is TGTGCCTGGGGTGAAGCGGGTGCAACTAATGAAAAACTGTTTTTT.